One sample yielded the 32 T cell receptor beta chains listed below, sequenced in a study of T cells in Graves' hyperthyroidism and ophthalmopathy. RNA transcripts served as the template for amplifying TCR beta CDR3 regions. Researchers ran a first-round RT-PCR on the TCR CDR3 using the HTBI primer set. In TCRdb, the multiplex PCR reads were re-called with MiXCR into one record per CDR3 protein. Here the sample spans about half a million distinct CDR3 sequences, 22% being singletons. The sequenced sample was blood. These receptors were collected from a woman aged 70-85 years with Graves' ophthalmopathy.

In this sample, this clonotype turned up many times. The chain is built from TRBV4-1 and TRBJ1-4; D might be TRBD1 (6 bases). The germline gives CDR1 MGHRA, CDR2 YSYEKL. The CDR3 length is 15 residues. Trimming took 5 bases from V and 5 from J, leaving 15 bases between them. The CDR3: CASSGYRDLNEKLFF. The CDR3 DNA sequence: TGCGCCAGCAGCGGATACAGGGACCTAAATGAAAAACTGTTTTTT.

The chain joins TRBV25-1 to TRBJ1-2; 7 nucleotides agree with TRBD1. The length of the CDR3 is 14 residues. The V and J ends lost 5 bases and 5 bases, in that order; junction bases with no gene match: 8. Germline CDR1 reads MGHDK; CDR2 reads SYGVNS. The CDR3: CASSQTGVRYGYTF. CDR3 DNA sequence: TGTGCCAGCAGTCAAACAGGGGTGAGATATGGCTACACCTTC.

The chain has TRBV12-5 and TRBJ2-7; 10 bases fit TRBD2. The germline V gene has CDR1 LGHNT and CDR2 FRNRAP. The CDR3 spans 15 residues. Trimming at V came to 4 bases and at J to 6 bases, leaving 9 bases not matched to a gene. DNA for the CDR3: TGTGCTAGTGGTTACCGGGTAGCGGGAGGAGGCGAGCAGTACTTC. This sequence encodes CASGYRVAGGGEQYF.

This clonotype occurred many times. The chain couples TRBV20-1 to TRBJ1-1; D unresolved. The CDR3 sequence is 11 residues long. Germline V gene lookup returns CDR1 DFQATT and CDR2 SNEGSKA (reference sequence). V shed 5 bases and J shed 5 bases, with 9 bases lying between them. CDR3: CSAVGWTEAFF. In DNA, the CDR3 is TGCAGTGCTGTAGGGTGGACTGAAGCTTTCTTT.

The J gene is TRBJ1-2, the V gene TRBV5-5, with D perhaps TRBD1 (6 bases). Germline CDR1 and CDR2: SGHKS and YYEKEE (reference sequence). The CDR3 has 14 residues. The V end lost 8 bases, the J end lost 3 bases, and 17 bases lay between the germline ends. The CDR3 protein is CASTPQDSYYGYTF. The CDR3 coding sequence is TGTGCCAGTACTCCACAGGACAGTTACTATGGCTACACCTTC.

This clonotype was counted ten times or more. The chain couples TRBV2 to TRBJ2-3, with D unclear. The CDR3 consists of 12 residues. CDR1 is SNHLY, CDR2 FYNNEI, per germline. V dropped 5 bases and J dropped 5 bases, with 8 bases sitting between them. CDR3 DNA: TGTGCCAGCAGTCCTGATAAAGATACGCAGTATTTT. As protein: CASSPDKDTQYF.

The chain recombines TRBV10-1 with TRBJ2-3; 15 bases are a match to TRBD2. This CDR3 spans 17 amino acids. Germline CDR1 WNHNN, CDR2 SYGVQD (reference sequence). The V gene end was trimmed by 5 bases and the J gene end by 4 bases; junction bases not matched to a gene: 7. CDR3 bases: TGCGCCAGCAGTCCGGGACTAGCGGGAGGTGTATCAGATACGCAGTATTTT. It yields the protein CASSPGLAGGVSDTQYF.

Regarding this clonotype: Since the CDR3 does not end with the conserved phenylalanine or tryptophan, this likely comes from a read error. The chain links TRBV6-2 or TRBV6-3 to TRBJ2-5, with 8 bases matching TRBD1. CDR1 is MNHEY, CDR2 SVGEGT, per germline. This CDR3 comprises 13 residues. Trimming at V came to 8 bases and at J to 4 bases, leaving 6 bases not matched to a gene. The CDR3 DNA reads TGTGCCAGCTGGAGAACAGGGGGAGAGACCCAGTACCTC. Its translation is CASWRTGGETQYL.

The chain recombines TRBV28 with TRBJ1-5; D unresolved. The CDR3 is 21 amino acids. CDR1 and CDR2 from the germline V gene are MDHEN and SYDVKM. V gave up 4 bases and J gave up 0 bases, with 28 bases separating them. The CDR3 DNA reads as TGTGCCAGCAGTTCACGAATCTTCTTAAGAATGGGCGGCTATAGCAATCAGCCCCAGCATTTT. Its protein product is CASSSRIFLRMGGYSNQPQHF.

This chain links TRBV7-8 with TRBJ1-5, with D unclear. Germline CDR1 and CDR2: SGHVS and FQNEAQ. This CDR3 is 14 amino acids long. Trimming stripped 0 bases from V and 7 bases from J, with 10 bases between. CDR3 DNA sequence: TGTGCCAGCAGCTTAGCGGGAGAAATCCAGCCCCAGCATTTT. Amino acid sequence: CASSLAGEIQPQHF.

The chain is built from TRBV15 and TRBJ1-2, with unresolved D. V lost 0 bases, J lost 8 bases, and 10 bases lay in between. There are 13 residues in the CDR3. CDR1 is LNHNV, CDR2 YYDKDF, per germline (reference sequence). CDR3 sequence: CATSREKFRGYTF. The CDR3 region has the DNA TGTGCCACCAGCAGAGAAAAGTTTAGAGGCTACACCTTC. Drawing the rest from reference TRBV15 and TRBJ1-2, the complete variable domain is DAMVIQNPRYQVTQFGKPVTLSCSQTLNHNVMYWYQQKSSQAPKLLFHYYDKDFNNEADTPDNFQSRRPNTSFCFLDIRSPGLGDTAMYLCATSREKFRGYTFGSGTRLTVV.

This clonotype was found many times. This rearrangement joins TRBV6-1 to TRBJ1-6; 7 bases fit TRBD1. V shed 5 bases, J shed 8 bases, and the junction held 12 bases outside the gene matches. This CDR3 is built from 16 residues. CDR1 MNHNS and CDR2 SASEGT come from the germline V gene. The CDR3 loop is CASSRTRTGQDSPLHF. CDR3 in DNA: TGTGCCAGCAGTAGGACCAGGACAGGACAAGATTCACCCCTCCACTTT.

The chain carries TRBV5-1 and TRBJ2-3; D remains unclear. CDR1 and CDR2 (germline): SGHRS, YFSETQ. V shed 0 bases and J shed 0 bases, with 8 bases lying between them. This CDR3 comprises 15 residues. The CDR3 nucleotides read TGCGCCAGCAGCTTGGTCCCAGGAAGCACAGATACGCAGTATTTT. It specifies CASSLVPGSTDTQYF. The variable domain in full, completed from reference TRBV5-1 and TRBJ2-3, reads KAGVTQTPRYLIKTRGQQVTLSCSPISGHRSVSWYQQTPGQGLQFLFEYFSETQRNKGNFPGRFSGRQFSNSRSEMNVSTLELGDSALYLCASSLVPGSTDTQYFGPGTRLTVL.

The rearrangement uses TRBV5-1 and TRBJ2-2, with a possible D match to TRBD2 (5 bases). Deletions cut 6 bases from V and 6 bases from J, with 18 bases between. CDR1 is SGHRS and CDR2 is YFSETQ in the germline V gene. The CDR3 extends over 15 amino acids. The CDR3 region is CASNHWELGSGELFF. CDR3 bases: TGCGCCAGCAACCATTGGGAGTTGGGGTCCGGGGAGCTGTTTTTT.

About this clonotype itself: A much larger clone differs by one base, so this may be a read error. No conserved phenylalanine or tryptophan is present at the end of the CDR3, so a read error is the likely explanation. This chain connects TRBV6-2 or TRBV6-3 to TRBJ1-1; 8 nucleotides agree with TRBD1. Germline assignment: CDR1 MNHEY and CDR2 SVGEGT. There are 16 residues in the CDR3. The V and J ends lost 4 bases and 2 bases, in that order; junction bases with no gene match: 9. The CDR3 loop is CASSSSGQVLNTEAFS. As DNA, the CDR3 is TGTGCCAGCAGTTCCTCGGGACAGGTGCTAAACACTGAAGCTTTCTCT.

The chain is built from TRBV20-1 and TRBJ2-3, with 13 bases matching TRBD2. The CDR3 contains 18 residues. V lost 3 bases and J lost 1; bases outside the gene matches: 10. Germline-derived CDR1 and CDR2 are DFQATT and SNEGSKA (reference sequence). In DNA, the CDR3 is TGCAGTGCTAGCCCACTAGCGGGAGGGCCTATTGGCACAGATACGCAGTATTTT. Translation: CSASPLAGGPIGTDTQYF.

V is TRBV9 and J is TRBJ1-4; TRBD1 might be the D (5 bases). Germline-derived CDR1 and CDR2 are SGDLS and YYNGEE. The CDR3 runs to 15 residues. V was trimmed by 3 bases and J by 5 bases, leaving 14 bases between them. The CDR3 here is CASSARGKRNEKLFF. CDR3 coding DNA: TGTGCCAGCAGCGCACGGGGGAAGAGGAATGAAAAACTGTTTTTT. The full variable domain, with the rest looked up from reference TRBV9 and TRBJ1-4, is DSGVTQTPKHLITATGQRVTLRCSPRSGDLSVYWYQQSLDQGLQFLIQYYNGEERAKGNILERFSAQQFPDLHSELNLSSLELGDSALYFCASSARGKRNEKLFFGSGTQLSVL.

V is TRBV5-1 and J is TRBJ2-5; TRBD2 aligns across 15 bases. This CDR3 has 17 amino acids. Unmatched junction bases numbered 6, after V lost 4 bases and J lost 2 bases. Germline V gene sequence: CDR1 SGHRS, CDR2 YFSETQ. In nucleotides, the CDR3 is TGCGCCAGCAGCCTAGGGACTAGCGGGAGGCAACAAGAGACCCAGTACTTC. Translated, it gives CASSLGTSGRQQETQYF.

The chain links TRBV9 to TRBJ1-5, with TRBD1 matching 7 bases. V was clipped by 2 bases and J by 13 bases; unmatched bases: 9. Germline assignment: CDR1 SGDLS and CDR2 YYNGEE. The CDR3 loop spans 13 amino acids. The CDR3 nucleotides are TGTGCCAGCAGCGTGGGGGGACAGCACCCTCAGCATTTT. It encodes CASSVGGQHPQHF.

In this sample, this clonotype turned up many times. The chain recombines TRBV7-2 with TRBJ2-3; D unresolved. CDR3 length equals 15 residues. CDR1 SGHTA and CDR2 FQGNSA come from the germline V gene. The V and J ends lost 7 bases and 2 bases respectively, with 16 bases between them. The CDR3 is CASTSRTLTTDTQYF. The CDR3 nucleotides are TGTGCCAGCACCTCCCGTACGTTGACCACAGATACGCAGTATTTT. The whole variable domain, remainder taken from reference TRBV7-2 and TRBJ2-3, is GAGVSQSPSNKVTEKGKDVELRCDPISGHTALYWYRQSLGQGLEFLIYFQGNSAPDKSGLPSDRFSAERTGGSVSTLTIQRTQQEDSAVYLCASTSRTLTTDTQYFGPGTRLTVL.

The chain couples TRBV5-1 to TRBJ1-6; TRBD1 is a possible D gene (5 bases). The germline V and J ends were trimmed by 1 base and 10 bases, with 15 bases remaining between them. This CDR3 has 15 amino acids. Germline-derived CDR1 and CDR2 are SGHRS and YFSETQ. The CDR3 nucleotides are TGCGCCAGCAGCTTGTTGGCAGGGTATGAATCACCCCTCCACTTT. Residues: CASSLLAGYESPLHF.

This clonotype was recorded a few times. The chain carries TRBV5-1 and TRBJ2-5; TRBD1 matches 10 bases. The CDR3 runs 13 residues. The junction had 7 bases not matched to a gene; V was cut back by 5 bases and J by 9 bases. The V gene's germline CDR1 is SGHRS and CDR2 YFSETQ. DNA of the CDR3: TGCGCCAGCAGACAGGGACAGGGGTTGGCCCAGTACTTC. Residues: CASRQGQGLAQYF.

This clonotype was found a few times. The V gene is TRBV20-1, the J gene TRBJ2-3; D may correspond to TRBD1 or TRBD2 (5 bases each). Trimming removed 6 bases at V and 2 bases at J, with 18 bases between. The CDR3 covers 15 residues. The germline V gene has CDR1 DFQATT and CDR2 SNEGSKA (reference sequence). Here the CDR3 DNA reads TGCAGTGCCCTCAACCCCTCAGGGACCACAGATACGCAGTATTTT. Protein sequence: CSALNPSGTTDTQYF.

This clonotype occurred a few times. The V and J genes are TRBV7-2 and TRBJ2-5, with 12 bases aligning to TRBD2. Unmatched junction bases numbered 10, after V lost 6 bases and J lost 2 bases. The germline gives CDR1 SGHTA, CDR2 FQGNSA. The CDR3 loop spans 17 amino acids. CDR3 nucleotides: TGTGCCAGCAGACCCCAGCGGACTAGCGGGGCTCAAGAGACCCAGTACTTC. Its protein is CASRPQRTSGAQETQYF.

The V call is TRBV12-3 or TRBV12-4, the J call TRBJ1-1; maybe TRBD1 (5 bases). There are 14 residues in the CDR3. V lost 2 bases, J lost 4 bases, and 11 bases lay in between. CDR3 bases: TGTGCCAGCAGTTTATCCTCCGGGGGCACTGAAGCTTTCTTT. The encoded protein is CASSLSSGGTEAFF.

This clonotype has just a few counts. V and J are TRBV5-1 and TRBJ1-2; 11 positions match TRBD1. Losses at the gene ends were 4 bases for V and 7 bases for J; bases not matched to a gene: 6. Germline V gene data show CDR1 as SGHRS and CDR2 as YFSETQ. The CDR3 contains 14 residues. CDR3 amino acids: CASSMDRGPVGYTF. CDR3 nucleotide sequence: TGCGCCAGCAGCATGGACAGGGGGCCTGTTGGCTACACCTTC.

This clonotype was counted only a few times. The chain combines TRBV12-3 or TRBV12-4 with TRBJ1-1; TRBD1 matches 9 bases. CDR3 length: 14 residues. Germline trimming cut 7 bases from V and 7 bases from J; bases unmatched to any gene: 10. CDR3 coding DNA: TGTGCCAGCAATACATACAGGGGGCAGGGTGAAGCTTTCTTT. Translating it yields CASNTYRGQGEAFF.

The CDR3 reads CASSQVRENTGELFF. For the CDR3, the DNA is TGCGCCAGCAGCCAAGTTAGAGAAAACACCGGGGAGCTGTTTTTT. V gene TRBV4-3 combines with J gene TRBJ2-2; D is unclear. CDR3 length: 15 residues. From germline, CDR1 is LGHNA and CDR2 YSLEER. V dropped 1 base and J dropped 2 bases, with 8 bases sitting between them.

In this sample, this clonotype turned up many times. This CDR3 is CASSYSHPSSGGTDTQYF. DNA for the CDR3: TGTGCCAGCAGTTACTCCCACCCCTCTAGCGGAGGCACAGATACGCAGTATTTT. V gene TRBV6-5 combines with J gene TRBJ2-3; 7 bases are a match to TRBD2. This CDR3 is 18 amino acids long. The V gene's germline CDR1 is MNHEY and CDR2 SVGAGI. Trimming took 0 bases from V and 1 from J; bases not matched to a gene: 10.

This clonotype was counted a few times. This sequence joins TRBV10-3 and TRBJ1-3; TRBD1 is a possible D gene (5 bases). The germline V and J ends were trimmed by 6 bases and 1 base, with 7 bases remaining between them. Germline values: CDR1 ENHRY, CDR2 SYGVKD. CDR3 size: 13 residues. The CDR3 is CAIRRGSGNTIYF. The CDR3 DNA sequence: TGTGCCATCAGAAGGGGATCTGGAAACACCATATATTTT.

A few counts support this clonotype. The chain combines TRBV10-3 with TRBJ2-3; tentative D call: TRBD2 (6 bases). This CDR3 has 14 amino acids. V shed 7 bases and J shed 0 bases, with 11 bases lying between them. Germline V gene sequence: CDR1 ENHRY, CDR2 SYGVKD. The CDR3 spells CAITERASTDTQYF. Written as DNA, the CDR3 is TGTGCCATCACGGAGCGGGCTAGCACAGATACGCAGTATTTT.

V and J are TRBV9 and TRBJ2-1, with 10 bases fitting TRBD2. CDR3 length: 17 residues. J was trimmed by 2 bases and V by 5 bases; bases with no gene match: 10. Looked up from germline, CDR1 is SGDLS and CDR2 is YYNGEE. CDR3 bases: TGTGCCAGCAGTGGGGGGGGAGGGACTAGCGCCTACAATGAGCAGTTCTTC. Translated, it gives CASSGGGGTSAYNEQFF.